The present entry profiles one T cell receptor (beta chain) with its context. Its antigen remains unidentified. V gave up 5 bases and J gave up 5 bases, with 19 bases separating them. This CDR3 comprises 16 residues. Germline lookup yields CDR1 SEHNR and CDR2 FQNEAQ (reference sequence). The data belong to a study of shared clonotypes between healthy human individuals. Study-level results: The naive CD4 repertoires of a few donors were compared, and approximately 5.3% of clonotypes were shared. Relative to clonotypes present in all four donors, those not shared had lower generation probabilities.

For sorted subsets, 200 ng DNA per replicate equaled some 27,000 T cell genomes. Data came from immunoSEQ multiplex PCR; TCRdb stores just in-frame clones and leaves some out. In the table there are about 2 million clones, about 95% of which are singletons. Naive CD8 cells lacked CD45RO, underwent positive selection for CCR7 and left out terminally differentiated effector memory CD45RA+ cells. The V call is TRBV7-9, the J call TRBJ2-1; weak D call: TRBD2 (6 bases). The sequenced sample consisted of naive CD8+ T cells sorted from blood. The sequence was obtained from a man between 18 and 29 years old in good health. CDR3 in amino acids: CASSRFDGRGNNEQFF. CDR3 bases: TGTGCCAGCAGCCGGTTTGACGGGAGAGGCAACAATGAGCAGTTCTTC.